This T cell receptor beta chain was sequenced during a study of OX40 agonist ivuxolimab in advanced cancers. Study-wide context: Males comprised 82.7% of the group, whose mean age was approximately 61 years (range roughly 20 to 90).

Notes on the study in general: Some of the lowest clonal expansion was seen in partial responders at 0.1-3.0 mg/kg.

Assay: immunoSEQ multiplex PCR; the TCRdb copy retains only in-frame clones and omits some. Of about 79,000 clones listed, more than 85% were seen once; the top ten hold approximately 7.7%. In germline, CDR1 is SGHRS, CDR2 YFSETQ. This CDR3 spans 15 amino acids. V was shortened by 1 base and J by 4 bases, with 15 bases between the two germline ends. Turning to this clone: Its antigen is unknown.

This chain uses TRBV5-1 with TRBJ2-7, with D tentatively TRBD1 (6 bases). This TCR was sampled from an adult with an advanced solid tumor such as melanoma, head and neck, liver or kidney cancer. Sequenced material: CD4+ or CD8+ T cells sorted from blood, taken in a trial of the OX40 agonist ivuxolimab. The CDR3 is CASSLTQGSLYEQYF. The CDR3 nucleotides read TGCGCCAGCAGCTTGACACAGGGAAGTCTATACGAGCAGTACTTC.